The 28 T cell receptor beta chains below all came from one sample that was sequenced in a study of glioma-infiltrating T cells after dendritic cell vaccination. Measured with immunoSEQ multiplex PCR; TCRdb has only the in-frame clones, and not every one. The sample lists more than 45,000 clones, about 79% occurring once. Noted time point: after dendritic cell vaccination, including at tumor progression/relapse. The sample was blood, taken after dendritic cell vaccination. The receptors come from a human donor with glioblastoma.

CDR3 sequence: CASTFREGGHGELFF. The CDR3, as DNA: TGTGCCAGCACCTTTAGGGAGGGAGGGCACGGGGAGCTGTTTTTT. The chain employs TRBV6-5 and TRBJ2-2; 7 bases align to TRBD2. V dropped 7 bases and J dropped 7; count of bases not matched to a gene: 12. The CDR3 runs 15 residues. Germline loops: CDR1 MNHEY, CDR2 SVGAGI.

CDR3 nucleotides: TGTGCCATCGGGGGGGGCACAGATACGCAGTATTTT. Protein product: CAIGGGTDTQYF. The V call is TRBV6-1, the J call TRBJ2-3, with TRBD2 identical over 8 bases. CDR3 length equals 12 residues. Per the germline V gene, CDR1 is MNHNS and CDR2 is SASEGT. The junction had 1 base not matched to a gene; V was cut back by 10 bases and J by 1 base.

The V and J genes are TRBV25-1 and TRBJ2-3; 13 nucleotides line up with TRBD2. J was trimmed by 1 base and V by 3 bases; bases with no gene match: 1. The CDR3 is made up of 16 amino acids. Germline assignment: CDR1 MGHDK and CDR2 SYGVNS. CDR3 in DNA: TGTGCCAGCAGTGACACTAGCGGGGGGGGCACAGATACGCAGTATTTT. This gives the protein CASSDTSGGGTDTQYF.

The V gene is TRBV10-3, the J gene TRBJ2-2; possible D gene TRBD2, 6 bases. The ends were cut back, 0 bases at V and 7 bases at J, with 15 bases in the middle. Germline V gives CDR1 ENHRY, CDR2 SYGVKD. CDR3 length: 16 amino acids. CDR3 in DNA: TGTGCCATCAGTGAGTCAACCGGACTACTAAGCGGGGAGCTGTTTTTT. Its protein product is CAISESTGLLSGELFF.

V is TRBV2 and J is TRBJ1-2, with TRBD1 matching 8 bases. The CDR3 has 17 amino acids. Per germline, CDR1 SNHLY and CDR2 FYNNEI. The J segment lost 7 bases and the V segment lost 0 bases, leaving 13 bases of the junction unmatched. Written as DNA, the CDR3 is TGTGCCAGCAGTGAAGCGCCCGGACAGGGCGCTCCTGGTGGCTACACCTTC. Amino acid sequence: CASSEAPGQGAPGGYTF.

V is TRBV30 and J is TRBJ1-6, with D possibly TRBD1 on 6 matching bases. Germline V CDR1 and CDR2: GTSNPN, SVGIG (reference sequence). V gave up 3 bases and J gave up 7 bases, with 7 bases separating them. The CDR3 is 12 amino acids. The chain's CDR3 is CAWRRGNSPLHF. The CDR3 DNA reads TGTGCCTGGAGAAGGGGGAATTCACCCCTCCACTTT.

The CDR3 protein is CASSHYRGDLRNTEAFF. The CDR3, as DNA: TGCGCCAGCAGCCACTACAGGGGCGACCTAAGGAACACTGAAGCTTTCTTT. The V gene is TRBV4-3, the J gene TRBJ1-1, with 7 bases fitting TRBD1. The CDR3 sequence is 17 residues long. Trimming took 3 bases from V and 1 from J; bases not matched to a gene: 11. Germline V gene data show CDR1 as LGHNA and CDR2 as YSLEER.

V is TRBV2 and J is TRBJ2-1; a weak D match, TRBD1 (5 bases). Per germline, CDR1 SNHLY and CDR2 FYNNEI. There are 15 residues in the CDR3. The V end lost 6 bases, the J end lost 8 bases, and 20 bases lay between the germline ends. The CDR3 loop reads CASRDRQGFFDEQFF. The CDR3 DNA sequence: TGTGCCAGCAGGGATCGTCAGGGCTTCTTCGATGAGCAGTTCTTC.

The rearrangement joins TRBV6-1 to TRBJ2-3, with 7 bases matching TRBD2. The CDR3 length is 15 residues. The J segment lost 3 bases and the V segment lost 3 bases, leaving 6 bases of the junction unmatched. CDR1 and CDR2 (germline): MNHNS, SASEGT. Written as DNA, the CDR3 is TGTGCCAGCAGTGATAACGGGGGGTCGACAGATACGCAGTATTTT. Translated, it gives CASSDNGGSTDTQYF.

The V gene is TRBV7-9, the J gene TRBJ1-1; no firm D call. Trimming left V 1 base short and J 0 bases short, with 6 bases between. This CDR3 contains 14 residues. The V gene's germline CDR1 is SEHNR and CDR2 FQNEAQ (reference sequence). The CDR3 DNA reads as TGTGCCAGCAGCTTAGGGGAGATGAACACTGAAGCTTTCTTT. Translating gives CASSLGEMNTEAFF.

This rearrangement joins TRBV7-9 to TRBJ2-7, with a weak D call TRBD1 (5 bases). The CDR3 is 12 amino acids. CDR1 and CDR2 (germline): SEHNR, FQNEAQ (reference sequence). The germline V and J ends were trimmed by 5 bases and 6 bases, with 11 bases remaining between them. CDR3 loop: CASSARGTEQYF. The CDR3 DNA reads TGTGCCAGCAGCGCAAGGGGTACCGAGCAGTACTTC.

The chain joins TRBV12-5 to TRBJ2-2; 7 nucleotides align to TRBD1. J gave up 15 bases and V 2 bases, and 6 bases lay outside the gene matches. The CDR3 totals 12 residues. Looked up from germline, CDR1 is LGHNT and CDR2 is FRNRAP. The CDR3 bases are TGTGCTAGTGGTTTGTCGACAGGGCCAGTGTTTTTT. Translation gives CASGLSTGPVFF.

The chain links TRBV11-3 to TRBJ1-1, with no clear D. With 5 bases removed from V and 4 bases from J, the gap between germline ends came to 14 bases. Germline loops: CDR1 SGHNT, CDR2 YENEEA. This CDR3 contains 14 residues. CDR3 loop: CASSATPSGTEAFF. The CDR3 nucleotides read TGTGCCAGCAGCGCAACCCCTTCGGGCACTGAAGCTTTCTTT.

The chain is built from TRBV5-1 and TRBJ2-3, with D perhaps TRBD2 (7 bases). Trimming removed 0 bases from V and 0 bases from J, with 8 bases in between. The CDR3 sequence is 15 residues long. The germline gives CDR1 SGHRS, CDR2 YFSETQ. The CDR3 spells CASSLEGGSTDTQYF. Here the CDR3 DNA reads TGCGCCAGCAGCTTGGAGGGGGGGAGCACAGATACGCAGTATTTT.

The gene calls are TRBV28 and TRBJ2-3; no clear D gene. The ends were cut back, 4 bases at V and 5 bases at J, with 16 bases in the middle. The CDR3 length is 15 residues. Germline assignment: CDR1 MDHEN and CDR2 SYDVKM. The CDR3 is CASSWSSPRVDTQYF. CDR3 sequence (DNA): TGTGCCAGCAGTTGGAGTTCCCCCCGGGTAGATACGCAGTATTTT.

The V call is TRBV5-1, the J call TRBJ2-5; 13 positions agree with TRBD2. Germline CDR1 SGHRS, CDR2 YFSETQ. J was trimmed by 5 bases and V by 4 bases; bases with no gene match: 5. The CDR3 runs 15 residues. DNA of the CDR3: TGCGCCAGCAGCGGGGGACTAGCGGGGCAGGAGACCCAGTACTTC. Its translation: CASSGGLAGQETQYF.

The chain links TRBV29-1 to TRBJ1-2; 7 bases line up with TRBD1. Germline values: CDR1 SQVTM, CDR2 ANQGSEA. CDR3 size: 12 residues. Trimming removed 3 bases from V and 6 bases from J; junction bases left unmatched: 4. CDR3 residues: CSVDRGSNGYTF. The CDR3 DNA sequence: TGCAGCGTTGACAGGGGGTCAAATGGCTACACCTTC.

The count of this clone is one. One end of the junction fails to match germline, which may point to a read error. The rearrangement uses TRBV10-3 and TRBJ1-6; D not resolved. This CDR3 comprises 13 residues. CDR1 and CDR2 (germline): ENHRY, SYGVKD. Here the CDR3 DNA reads TGTGCCAGCAGTTACTCCGGGAATTCACCCCTCCACTTT. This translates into CASSYSGNSPLHF.

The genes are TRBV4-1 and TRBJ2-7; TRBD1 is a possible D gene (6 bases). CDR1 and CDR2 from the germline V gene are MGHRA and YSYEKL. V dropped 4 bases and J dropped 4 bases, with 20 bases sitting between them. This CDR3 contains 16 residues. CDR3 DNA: TGCGCCAGCAGCCCACTTCACCGGGACACCCAATACGAGCAGTACTTC. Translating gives CASSPLHRDTQYEQYF.

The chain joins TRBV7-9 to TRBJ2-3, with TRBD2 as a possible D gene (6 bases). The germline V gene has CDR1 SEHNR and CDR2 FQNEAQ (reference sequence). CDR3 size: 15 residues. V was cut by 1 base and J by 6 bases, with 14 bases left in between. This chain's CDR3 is CASSLGGRPLDTQYF. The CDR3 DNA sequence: TGTGCCAGCAGCTTAGGTGGGAGGCCTTTGGATACGCAGTATTTT.

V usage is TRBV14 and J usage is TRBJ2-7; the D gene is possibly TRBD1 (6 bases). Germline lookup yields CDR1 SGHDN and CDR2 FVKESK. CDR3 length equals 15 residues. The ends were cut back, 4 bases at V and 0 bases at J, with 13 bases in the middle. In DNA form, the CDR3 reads TGTGCCAGCAGCCCTATGACAGGTGGCTCCTACGAGCAGTACTTC. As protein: CASSPMTGGSYEQYF.

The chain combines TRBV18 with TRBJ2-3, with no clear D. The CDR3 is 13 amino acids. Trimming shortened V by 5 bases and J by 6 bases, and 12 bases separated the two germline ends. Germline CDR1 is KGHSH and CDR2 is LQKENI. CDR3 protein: CASSFLASDTQYF. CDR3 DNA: TGTGCCAGCTCATTCTTAGCATCGGATACGCAGTATTTT.

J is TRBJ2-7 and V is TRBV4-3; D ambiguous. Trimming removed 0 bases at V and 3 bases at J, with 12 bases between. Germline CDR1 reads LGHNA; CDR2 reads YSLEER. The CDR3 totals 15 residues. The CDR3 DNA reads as TGCGCCAGCAGCCAAGATCGCGGTTTGAGCTACGAGCAGTACTTC. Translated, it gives CASSQDRGLSYEQYF.

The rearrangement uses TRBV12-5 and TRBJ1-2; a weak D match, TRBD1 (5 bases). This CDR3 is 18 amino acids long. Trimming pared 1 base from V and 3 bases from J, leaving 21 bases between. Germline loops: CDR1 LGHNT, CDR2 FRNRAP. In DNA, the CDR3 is TGTGCTAGTGGTTTGGACCCTCCTGTGTGGGGCCTCCACTATGGCTACACCTTC. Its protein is CASGLDPPVWGLHYGYTF.

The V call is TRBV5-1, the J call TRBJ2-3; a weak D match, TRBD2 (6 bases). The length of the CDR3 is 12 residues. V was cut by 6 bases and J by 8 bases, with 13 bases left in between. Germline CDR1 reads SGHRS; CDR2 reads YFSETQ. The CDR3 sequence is CASKLASGTQYF. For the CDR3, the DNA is TGCGCCAGCAAGCTAGCGTCGGGTACGCAGTATTTT.

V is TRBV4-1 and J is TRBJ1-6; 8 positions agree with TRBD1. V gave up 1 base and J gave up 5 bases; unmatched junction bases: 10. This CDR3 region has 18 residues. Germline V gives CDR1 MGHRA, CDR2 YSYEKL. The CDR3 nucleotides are TGCGCCAGCAGCCAAGTAGGGGACAGGCTACTAAATAATTCACCCCTCCACTTT. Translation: CASSQVGDRLLNNSPLHF.

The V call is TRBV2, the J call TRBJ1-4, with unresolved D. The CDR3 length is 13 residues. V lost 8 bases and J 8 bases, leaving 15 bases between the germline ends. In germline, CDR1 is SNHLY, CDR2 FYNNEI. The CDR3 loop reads CASEALKKEKLFF. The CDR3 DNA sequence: TGTGCCAGCGAGGCCCTAAAAAAGGAAAAACTGTTTTTT.

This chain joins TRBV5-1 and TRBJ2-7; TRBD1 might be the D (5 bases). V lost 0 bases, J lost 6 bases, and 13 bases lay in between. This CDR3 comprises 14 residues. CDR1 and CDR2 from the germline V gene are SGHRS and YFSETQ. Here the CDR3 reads CASSLEGRDREQYF. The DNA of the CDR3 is TGCGCCAGCAGCTTGGAGGGCAGGGATCGCGAGCAGTACTTC.